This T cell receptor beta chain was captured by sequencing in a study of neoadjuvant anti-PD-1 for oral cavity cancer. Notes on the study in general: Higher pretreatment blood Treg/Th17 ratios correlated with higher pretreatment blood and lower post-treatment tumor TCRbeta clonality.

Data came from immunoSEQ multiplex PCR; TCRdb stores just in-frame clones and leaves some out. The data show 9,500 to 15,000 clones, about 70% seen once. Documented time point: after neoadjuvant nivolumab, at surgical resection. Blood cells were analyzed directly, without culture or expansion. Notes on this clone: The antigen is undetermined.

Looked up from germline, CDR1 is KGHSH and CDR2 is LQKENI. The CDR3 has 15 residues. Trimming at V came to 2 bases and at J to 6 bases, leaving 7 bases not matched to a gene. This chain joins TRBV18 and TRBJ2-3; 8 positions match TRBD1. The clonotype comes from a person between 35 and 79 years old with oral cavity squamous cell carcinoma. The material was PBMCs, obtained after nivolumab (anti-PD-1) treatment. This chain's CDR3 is CASSPKGRGPDTQYF. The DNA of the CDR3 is TGTGCCAGCTCACCAAAAGGCAGGGGGCCGGATACGCAGTATTTT.